One sample yielded the 30 T cell receptor beta chains listed below, sequenced in a study of blood T cell repertoires in COVID-19. The table came from immunoSEQ multiplex PCR; TCRdb's copy has only in-frame clones and leaves some out. This table has under 200,000 clones, more than 75% appearing once. Sequenced material: peripheral blood. The receptors come from a middle-aged man with active or convalescent COVID-19.

The V and J genes are TRBV3-1 (or the pseudogene TRBV3-2) and TRBJ2-2, with D possibly matching TRBD2 (6 bases). This CDR3 has 17 amino acids. Germline V CDR1 and CDR2: LGHDT, YNNKEL (reference sequence). Trimming removed 6 bases from V and 0 bases from J, with 17 bases in between. CDR3 loop: CASSKSRTISNTGELFF. In DNA, the CDR3 is TGTGCCAGCAGTAAGTCCCGGACTATCTCGAACACCGGGGAGCTGTTTTTT.

This clone was detected only a few times. The sample has other DNA sequences that encode this CDR3 too. This sequence joins TRBV10-2 and TRBJ2-7; D possibly corresponds to TRBD1 (5 bases). The ends were cut back, 6 bases at V and 5 bases at J, with 11 bases in the middle. CDR1 and CDR2 (germline): WSHSY, SAAADI. The CDR3 length is 12 residues. The CDR3 spells CASSAAGNEQYF. The CDR3 region has the DNA TGCGCCAGCAGCGCTGCAGGGAACGAGCAGTACTTC.

The chain is built from TRBV28 and TRBJ1-1; D uncertain. Trimming removed 6 bases at V and 7 bases at J, with 12 bases between. The CDR3 consists of 12 residues. Germline lookup yields CDR1 MDHEN and CDR2 SYDVKM. The CDR3 sequence is CASSLRSGEAFF. The CDR3 nucleotides read TGTGCCAGCAGCCTCCGGAGTGGTGAAGCTTTCTTT.

The chain links TRBV28 to TRBJ2-5; 10 positions agree with TRBD2. J was trimmed by 4 bases and V by 6 bases; bases with no gene match: 11. The CDR3 has 16 residues. Germline V gene data show CDR1 as MDHEN and CDR2 as SYDVKM. CDR3 protein: CASSPFTSGVGETQYF. The CDR3 nucleotides are TGTGCCAGCAGCCCATTCACTAGCGGGGTAGGAGAGACCCAGTACTTC.

The genes are TRBV18 and TRBJ2-7; 9 positions match TRBD1. V lost 3 bases and J lost 7; bases outside the gene matches: 13. The CDR3 consists of 16 residues. Looked up from germline, CDR1 is KGHSH and CDR2 is LQKENI. The CDR3 nucleotides are TGTGCCAGCTCACCCTCTCAGACAGGGGGTCTGGGGGAGCAGTACTTC. It yields the protein CASSPSQTGGLGEQYF.

This chain joins TRBV7-2 and TRBJ2-7; unclear D gene. The CDR3 is 15 amino acids. CDR1 and CDR2 (germline): SGHTA, FQGNSA. Between the trimmed V and J ends, which lost 2 bases and 2 bases, there was a span of 13 bases. This CDR3 reads CASSLSPTTTYEQYF. CDR3 DNA: TGTGCCAGCAGCTTATCGCCAACCACAACCTACGAGCAGTACTTC.

The chain is built from TRBV29-1 and TRBJ1-1; no clear D. Germline-derived CDR1 and CDR2 are SQVTM and ANQGSEA. CDR3 length: 13 residues. Trimming left V 5 bases short and J 1 base short, with 11 bases between. CDR3 sequence (DNA): TGCAGCGTTCTTCGCGAACCGAACACTGAAGCTTTCTTT. Residues: CSVLREPNTEAFF.

The chain links TRBV7-2 to TRBJ1-3; TRBD1 aligns across 8 bases. This CDR3 is built from 17 residues. The ends lost 5 bases at V and 0 bases at J; junction bases unmatched: 9. Germline V gene lookup returns CDR1 SGHTA and CDR2 FQGNSA. The CDR3 coding sequence is TGTGCCAGCAGCGCGGGACAGGCCCTTCGCTCTGGAAACACCATATATTTT. It encodes CASSAGQALRSGNTIYF.

This clone was seen a handful of times. The chain employs TRBV30 and TRBJ1-1; unclear D gene. CDR1 and CDR2 from the germline V gene are GTSNPN and SVGIG (reference sequence). V lost 0 bases to trimming and J lost 4 bases, with 15 bases between them. The CDR3 sequence is 15 residues long. DNA of the CDR3: TGTGCCTGGAGTGTTTGGGCCTCAGCGGGCACTGAAGCTTTCTTT. Protein: CAWSVWASAGTEAFF.

The chain links TRBV7-9 to TRBJ1-1, with D unclear. This CDR3 region has 13 residues. With 5 bases removed from V and 7 bases from J, the gap between germline ends came to 14 bases. Germline lookup yields CDR1 SEHNR and CDR2 FQNEAQ (reference sequence). The CDR3 nucleotides are TGTGCCAGCAGCGGGCCCTCGGTCGGTGAAGCTTTCTTT. Its translation: CASSGPSVGEAFF.

Details on this clone: A junction end diverges from the germline sequence, so it may reflect a read error. The rearrangement uses TRBV30 and TRBJ2-1, with a weak D call TRBD2 (6 bases). The length of the CDR3 is 13 residues. CDR1 is GTSNPN and CDR2 is SVGIG in the germline V gene (reference sequence). This CDR3 reads CAWGRDSHNEQFF. CDR3 DNA sequence: TGTGCCTGGGGCCGGGACTCCCACAATGAGCAGTTCTTC.

The table lists this clone with a count of one. The rearrangement joins TRBV9 to TRBJ1-1; 7 nucleotides align to TRBD1. The CDR3 sequence is 16 residues long. Germline loops: CDR1 SGDLS, CDR2 YYNGEE. V was clipped by 0 bases and J by 3 bases; unmatched bases: 8. This CDR3 is CASSVVLGGGYTEAFF. The CDR3 DNA reads as TGTGCCAGCAGCGTAGTACTAGGGGGCGGTTACACTGAAGCTTTCTTT.

The V and J genes are TRBV5-1 and TRBJ2-1, with 12 nucleotides matching TRBD1. This CDR3 is 16 amino acids long. Germline CDR1 and CDR2: SGHRS and YFSETQ. The junction had 7 bases not matched to a gene; V was cut back by 3 bases and J by 6 bases. CDR3 DNA: TGCGCCAGCAGCTCAGGGACAGGGGGCGCCTCCAATGAGCAGTTCTTC. This codes for CASSSGTGGASNEQFF.

The V gene is TRBV27, the J gene TRBJ1-1; D uncertain. This CDR3 has 14 amino acids. V dropped 5 bases and J dropped 6 bases, with 16 bases sitting between them. Looked up from germline, CDR1 is MNHEY and CDR2 is SMNVEV (reference sequence). The CDR3 DNA reads as TGTGCCAGCAGTGAGCGTCGGAGGGAGGCTGAAGCTTTCTTT. This sequence encodes CASSERRREAEAFF.

For the CDR3, the DNA is TGCGCCAGCAGTGGGACAGGGGGCAATCAGCCCCAGCATTTT. Residues: CASSGTGGNQPQHF. The chain links TRBV10-2 to TRBJ1-5; 9 nucleotides agree with TRBD1. The CDR3 runs to 14 residues. V shed 4 bases, J shed 2 bases, and the junction held 0 bases outside the gene matches. Germline CDR1 reads WSHSY; CDR2 reads SAAADI.

The rearrangement joins TRBV4-1 to TRBJ1-2; 9 bases are shared with TRBD1. Germline V gene sequence: CDR1 MGHRA, CDR2 YSYEKL. V was pared by 3 bases and J by 4 bases, with 6 bases of the junction left unmatched. There are 15 residues in the CDR3. The CDR3 reads CASSHETGGGYGYTF. As DNA, the CDR3 is TGCGCCAGCAGCCATGAAACAGGGGGCGGCTATGGCTACACCTTC.

The genes are TRBV15 and TRBJ2-5, with 8 bases matching TRBD1. The CDR3 covers 19 residues. The V gene end was trimmed by 0 bases and the J gene end by 2 bases; junction bases not matched to a gene: 14. CDR1 is LNHNV, CDR2 YYDKDF, per germline (reference sequence). The CDR3 bases are TGTGCCACCAGCAGAGAGATGGGGGGACAGGAAGCTAGACAAGAGACCCAGTACTTC. It yields the protein CATSREMGGQEARQETQYF.

V usage is TRBV7-9 and J usage is TRBJ1-5, with 8 bases identical to TRBD1. CDR3 size: 15 residues. Germline values: CDR1 SEHNR, CDR2 FQNEAQ (reference sequence). Trimming cost V 4 bases and J 1 base; bases outside gene matches: 3. CDR3 in amino acids: CASSSTGGSNQPQHF. In nucleotides, the CDR3 is TGTGCCAGCAGCTCAACAGGGGGGAGCAATCAGCCCCAGCATTTT.

The rearrangement links TRBV28 to TRBJ2-7, with D maybe TRBD1 (6 bases). Germline CDR1 and CDR2: MDHEN and SYDVKM. The V and J ends lost 3 bases and 6 bases respectively, with 12 bases between them. CDR3 size: 13 residues. The CDR3 bases are TGTGCCAGCAGTTTGGGTTCAGGGGTCGAGCAGTACTTC. Encoded protein: CASSLGSGVEQYF. Based on the CDR3 plus reference TRBV28 and TRBJ2-7, the full variable domain is DVKVTQSSRYLVKRTGEKVFLECVQDMDHENMFWYRQDPGLGLRLIYFSYDVKMKEKGDIPEGYSVSREKKERFSLILESASTNQTSMYLCASSLGSGVEQYFGPGTRLTVT.

This clone was found once. V and J are TRBV6-6 and TRBJ1-2, with D unclear. Trimming removed 5 bases from V and 0 bases from J, with 22 bases in between. CDR3 length: 18 amino acids. Germline V CDR1 and CDR2: MNHNY, SVGAGI (reference sequence). CDR3 residues: CASSPRQPRELANYGYTF. In DNA form, the CDR3 reads TGTGCCAGCAGTCCTCGCCAACCAAGGGAGTTAGCTAACTATGGCTACACCTTC.

The J gene is TRBJ2-7, the V gene TRBV12-3 or TRBV12-4; D not resolved. The CDR3 has 11 amino acids. V was shortened by 4 bases and J by 2 bases, with 3 bases between the two germline ends. CDR3 sequence (DNA): TGTGCCAGCAGTTCCACCTACGAGCAGTACTTC. It encodes CASSSTYEQYF.

The chain links TRBV6-5 to TRBJ2-3, with 9 bases that match TRBD2. J lost 7 bases, V lost 0 bases, and 5 bases had no gene match. The CDR3 contains 15 residues. CDR1 and CDR2 from the germline V gene are MNHEY and SVGAGI. The chain's CDR3 is CASSYSAGGLNTQYF. CDR3 in DNA: TGTGCCAGCAGTTACTCTGCGGGGGGGCTAAATACGCAGTATTTT.

The sample holds one count of this clone. V usage is TRBV18 and J usage is TRBJ2-2; D is unclear. The CDR3 is made up of 15 amino acids. Per germline, CDR1 KGHSH and CDR2 LQKENI. V dropped 1 base and J dropped 7 bases, with 13 bases sitting between them. The CDR3 is CASSPQTRAGGELFF. Here the CDR3 DNA reads TGTGCCAGCTCACCACAAACCCGAGCAGGCGGGGAGCTGTTTTTT. Complete variable domain (other parts from reference TRBV18 and TRBJ2-2): NAGVMQNPRHLVRRRGQEARLRCSPMKGHSHVYWYRQLPEEGLKFMVYLQKENIIDESGMPKERFSAEFPKEGPSILRIQQVVRGDSAAYFCASSPQTRAGGELFFGEGSRLTVL.

This clone was seen just once. Sequence at one end of the junction differs from germline and may be a read error. This rearrangement joins TRBV2 to TRBJ1-2, with a tentative D call TRBD1 (6 bases). The CDR3 length is 12 residues. From germline, CDR1 is SNHLY and CDR2 FYNNEI. DNA for the CDR3: TGTGCCAGCAGGCGAGGGACACCTCGCTCCTTCTTC. This gives the protein CASRRGTPRSFF.

V usage is TRBV11-2 and J usage is TRBJ1-2; D uncertain. Trimming took off 1 base at V and 6 bases at J, with 6 bases between the two ends. Per germline, CDR1 SGHAT and CDR2 FQNNGV. There are 12 residues in the CDR3. The CDR3 here is CASSLVRDGYTF. CDR3 DNA sequence: TGTGCCAGCAGCTTAGTAAGAGATGGCTACACCTTC.

This chain connects TRBV6-5 to TRBJ2-2; D possibly corresponds to TRBD1 (6 bases). The CDR3 covers 14 residues. V lost 10 bases and J 1 base, leaving 13 bases between the germline ends. Germline V gives CDR1 MNHEY, CDR2 SVGAGI. In nucleotides, the CDR3 is TGTGCCACCCCCGGGACAAAGAACACCGGGGAGCTGTTTTTT. Residues: CATPGTKNTGELFF.

The chain joins TRBV4-3 to TRBJ2-2; D is uncertain. Trimming pared 0 bases from V and 3 bases from J, leaving 11 bases between. Germline assignment: CDR1 LGHNA and CDR2 YSLEER. The length of the CDR3 is 16 residues. The chain's CDR3 is CASSQEARLDTGELFF. The DNA for the CDR3 is TGCGCCAGCAGCCAAGAGGCCAGGCTCGACACCGGGGAGCTGTTTTTT.

The rearrangement uses TRBV7-2 and TRBJ2-7; the match to TRBD1 covers 7 bases. Germline trimming cut 1 base from V and 0 bases from J; bases unmatched to any gene: 15. This CDR3 comprises 19 residues. Germline assignment: CDR1 SGHTA and CDR2 FQGNSA. CDR3 in amino acids: CASSLGPGQFDLISYEQYF. The CDR3 DNA reads TGTGCCAGCAGCTTAGGGCCGGGACAGTTTGACCTAATCTCCTACGAGCAGTACTTC.

The chain is built from TRBV11-2 and TRBJ2-7; 7 bases line up with TRBD2. The length of the CDR3 is 15 residues. Germline V gene sequence: CDR1 SGHAT, CDR2 FQNNGV. The ends lost 5 bases at V and 7 bases at J; junction bases unmatched: 14. CDR3 nucleotide sequence: TGTGCCAGCAGCCCCCAGGGAGGGCCGGAAAGGGAGCAGTACTTC. Protein: CASSPQGGPEREQYF.

This sequence joins TRBV15 and TRBJ2-3, with 9 bases aligning to TRBD2. The germline V gene has CDR1 LNHNV and CDR2 YYDKDF (reference sequence). V shed 2 bases and J 6 bases; nucleotides not matched to a gene: 3. CDR3 length: 14 amino acids. The CDR3 coding sequence is TGTGCCACCAGCAGAAGCGGGGGGACTGATACGCAGTATTTT. Amino acids: CATSRSGGTDTQYF. The variable domain in full, completed from reference TRBV15 and TRBJ2-3, reads DAMVIQNPRYQVTQFGKPVTLSCSQTLNHNVMYWYQQKSSQAPKLLFHYYDKDFNNEADTPDNFQSRRPNTSFCFLDIRSPGLGDTAMYLCATSRSGGTDTQYFGPGTRLTVL.